This TCR beta chain was documented in a study of cytomegalovirus exposure and HLA in healthy donors. This clone has only one observation. PCR used 60 Vbeta primers and 13 Jbeta primers. Here immunoSEQ multiplex PCR was the method, and the copy in TCRdb shows in-frame clones only, minus some. The table shows approximately 160,000 clones, with 77% occurring only once. Trimming took off 7 bases at V and 1 base at J, with 20 bases between the two ends. This CDR3 is 17 amino acids long. Germline V gene sequence: CDR1 LNHDA, CDR2 SQIVND (reference sequence). This receptor was identified in a middle-aged woman in good health and CMV-seropositive. V gene TRBV19 combines with J gene TRBJ1-5; tentative D call: TRBD1 (6 bases). Input material: PBMCs. CDR3 region: CASTPQAGGGSNQPQHF. The CDR3 DNA reads as TGTGCCAGTACCCCACAAGCGGGGGGCGGCAGCAATCAGCCCCAGCATTTT.